This TCR beta chain was captured in a study of CD8 T cells in ankylosing spondylitis. Notes on the study in general: The study looked at matched synovial fluid samples from ankylosing spondylitis patients. Disease-linked clones were reported to be significantly enriched there. In ankylosing spondylitis blood, a motif of eight highly homologous TCR beta variants appeared characteristic.

In TCRdb, the 5' RACE reads were re-called with MiXCR into one record per CDR3 protein. The sample includes 350,000 or so distinct CDR3 sequences, 11% of them seen just once. The ends lost 3 bases at V and 6 bases at J; junction bases unmatched: 2. Per the germline V gene, CDR1 is DFQATT and CDR2 is SNEGSKA (reference sequence). CDR3 length: 12 residues. This clonotype was detected ten times or more. The target antigen is unknown. This chain links TRBV20-1 with TRBJ2-1, with 7 positions matching TRBD1. What was sequenced was blood, either unsorted or a sorted T cell fraction (not recorded which). This clonotype was obtained from a female donor with ankylosing spondylitis or in good health (not recorded which). CDR3 loop: CSARGTVNEQFF. The DNA of the CDR3 is TGCAGTGCTAGGGGGACAGTCAATGAGCAGTTCTTC.